One and the same sample provided the 21 T cell receptor beta chains below, sequenced in a study of immune characterization of retroperitoneal liposarcoma. TCRdb redid the calling of the PCR reads with MiXCR, one entry per CDR3 protein. The sample lists 2,700 or so distinct CDR3 sequences, about 40% seen once, with about 22% in the top ten. The sequenced material came from tumor tissue. The receptors stem from a male donor with retroperitoneal liposarcoma.

This clonotype appeared a few times. The V gene is TRBV12-5, the J gene TRBJ2-5; no firm D call. The length of the CDR3 is 13 residues. V lost 5 bases to trimming and J lost 1 base, with 8 bases between them. CDR1 and CDR2 from the germline V gene are LGHNT and FRNRAP. CDR3 region: CASGPSRQETQYF. CDR3 DNA sequence: TGTGCTAGTGGTCCCTCACGCCAAGAGACCCAGTACTTC.

This chain joins TRBV6-1 and TRBJ2-1, with 9 bases lining up with TRBD2. CDR1 is MNHNS, CDR2 SASEGT, per germline. The CDR3 is 14 amino acids. The ends lost 5 bases at V and 7 bases at J; junction bases unmatched: 6. The chain's CDR3 is CASSTSGLGNEQFF. CDR3 coding DNA: TGTGCCAGCAGTACTAGCGGGCTAGGGAATGAGCAGTTCTTC.

The chain is built from TRBV11-2 and TRBJ2-1, with 9 bases aligning to TRBD2. CDR3 length: 16 residues. Germline CDR1 is SGHAT and CDR2 is FQNNGV. Trimming at V came to 4 bases and at J to 6 bases, leaving 10 bases not matched to a gene. CDR3 sequence: CASSYHSGSVGNEQFF. Written as DNA, the CDR3 is TGTGCCAGCAGCTACCATAGCGGGAGTGTGGGCAATGAGCAGTTCTTC.

The gene calls are TRBV6-1 and TRBJ2-3, with 11 positions matching TRBD2. Germline CDR1 and CDR2: MNHNS and SASEGT. The junction had 13 bases not matched to a gene; V was cut back by 5 bases and J by 6 bases. The CDR3 loop spans 17 amino acids. The DNA for the CDR3 is TGTGCCAGCAGTTACGGAGTACTAGCGGGAGTTAGGGATACGCAGTATTTT. As protein: CASSYGVLAGVRDTQYF.

This clonotype was seen more than once but under ten times. The chain links TRBV12-3 or TRBV12-4 to TRBJ2-1, with TRBD2 identical over 7 bases. Judging by the DNA end, TRBJ2-7 fits better; the J call may be wrong. This CDR3 region has 16 residues. The CDR3 reads CASSSSGGRSYNEQYF. The CDR3 bases are TGTGCCAGCAGTTCTAGCGGAGGCCGCTCCTACAATGAGCAGTACTTC.

The V gene is TRBV27, the J gene TRBJ1-5; a possible D gene is TRBD1 (6 bases). The CDR3 contains 16 residues. The V and J ends lost 5 bases and 2 bases respectively, with 16 bases between them. Germline CDR1 reads MNHEY; CDR2 reads SMNVEV (reference sequence). The CDR3 DNA is TGTGCCAGCAGTAACGACAGGCGAATTGGCAATCAGCCCCAGCATTTT. This translates into CASSNDRRIGNQPQHF.

The V and J genes are TRBV7-2 and TRBJ2-1; D may be TRBD1 (5 bases). The DNA end lines up better with TRBJ2-5; the J call may be wrong. This CDR3 contains 13 residues. The germline gives CDR1 SGHTA, CDR2 FQGNSA. The CDR3 sequence is CASSGRKGETQYF. In nucleotides, the CDR3 is TGTGCCAGCAGCGGACGGAAGGGGGAGACCCAGTACTTC.

J is TRBJ2-1 and V is TRBV6-6, with TRBD2 identical over 13 bases. This CDR3 is built from 17 residues. J lost 2 bases, V lost 10 bases, and 11 bases had no gene match. Germline V gene sequence: CDR1 MNHNY, CDR2 SVGAGI (reference sequence). This CDR3 is CATGGLAGDRTYNEQFF. CDR3 nucleotides: TGTGCCACTGGAGGACTAGCGGGAGATCGGACCTACAATGAGCAGTTCTTC.

This clonotype is deemed large. This chain joins TRBV6-1 and TRBJ2-5, with D possibly matching TRBD2 (6 bases). With the DNA end fitting TRBJ2-7 better, the J assignment may be wrong. Germline lookup yields CDR1 MNHNS and CDR2 SASEGT. There are 14 residues in the CDR3. The chain's CDR3 is CASHLRAGRYEQYF. The CDR3, as DNA: TGTGCCAGCCACCTCCGTGCGGGACGGTACGAGCAGTACTTC.

V and J are TRBV6-1 and TRBJ2-1; a possible D gene is TRBD1 (5 bases). The CDR3 spans 13 residues. Germline V gives CDR1 MNHNS, CDR2 SASEGT. Deletions cut 1 base from V and 7 bases from J, with 8 bases between. The DNA for the CDR3 is TGTGCCAGCAGTGAAGGACAGTTAAATGAGCAGTTCTTC. Protein: CASSEGQLNEQFF.

The chain employs TRBV28 and TRBJ2-3, with TRBD1 matching 7 bases. The CDR3 spans 16 residues. Germline V gene lookup returns CDR1 MDHEN and CDR2 SYDVKM. With 5 bases clipped from V and 4 bases from J, the junction kept 12 bases outside the gene matches. This CDR3 reads CASSPIDRAVADTQYF. The DNA of the CDR3 is TGTGCCAGCAGTCCAATCGACAGGGCCGTCGCAGATACGCAGTATTTT.

This clonotype was seen only a few times. CDR3 sequence reads: CASSLVWANTEAFF. The CDR3, as DNA: TGTGCCAGCAGCTTAGTGTGGGCGAACACTGAAGCTTTCTTT. The gene calls are TRBV7-2 and TRBJ1-1; D remains unclear. V gave up 1 base and J gave up 1 base, with 7 bases separating them. Germline CDR1 SGHTA, CDR2 FQGNSA. This CDR3 spans 14 amino acids.

The chain is built from TRBV7-2 and TRBJ2-5; D gene uncertain. Near its end, the DNA agrees better with TRBJ2-1, so the J call may be wrong. The CDR3 length is 11 residues. Per the germline V gene, CDR1 is SGHTA and CDR2 is FQGNSA. DNA for the CDR3: TGTGCCAGCAGCTTATTGAACGAGCAGTTCTTC. Translation: CASSLLNEQFF.

The rearrangement joins TRBV7-3 to TRBJ2-2, with 8 bases fitting TRBD1. CDR1 is SGHTA, CDR2 FQGTGA, per germline. This CDR3 has 16 residues. Germline trimming cut 5 bases from V and 1 base from J; bases unmatched to any gene: 6. The CDR3 here is CASSPGGRENTGELFF. The DNA for the CDR3 is TGTGCCAGCAGCCCAGGGGGCAGGGAGAACACCGGGGAGCTGTTTTTT.

V is TRBV7-6 and J is TRBJ2-5; no clear D. CDR3 length: 15 residues. V lost 2 bases and J 11 bases, leaving 21 bases between the germline ends. Germline values: CDR1 SGHVS, CDR2 FNYEAQ. In DNA, the CDR3 is TGTGCCAGCAGCTTAACACGGCTTCAATACAATGAGCAGTACTTC. This codes for CASSLTRLQYNEQYF.

The chain employs TRBV5-1 and TRBJ2-1; D ambiguous. With the DNA end fitting TRBJ2-7 better, the J assignment may be wrong. The CDR3 has 11 residues. Germline V gives CDR1 SGHRS, CDR2 YFSETQ. The DNA of the CDR3 is TGCGCCAGCAGCTACGTCTACGAGCAGTACTTC. Its translation is CASSYVYEQYF.

This clonotype has a handful of counts. This CDR3 is CASSRTVYEQYF. CDR3 in DNA: TGTGCCAGCAGTCGGACGGTTTACGAGCAGTACTTC. The chain carries TRBV7-2 and TRBJ2-1; D gene ambiguous. The assigned J gene may be wrong: the sequence end matches TRBJ2-7 better. In germline, CDR1 is SGHTA, CDR2 FQGNSA. CDR3 length equals 12 residues.

The CDR3 nucleotides are TGTGCCAGCAGTTACTCGACAGTTAGCTTTGAGCAGTTCTTC. Residues: CASSYSTVSFEQFF. The J gene is TRBJ2-5, the V gene TRBV6-6, with a weak D call TRBD1 (5 bases). Matching the DNA end better, TRBJ2-1 makes the J call doubtful. The CDR3 extends over 14 amino acids. CDR1 is MNHNY, CDR2 SVGAGI, per germline (reference sequence).

V gene TRBV7-6 combines with J gene TRBJ2-3; D call uncertain. With the DNA end fitting TRBJ2-1 better, the J assignment may be wrong. The length of the CDR3 is 14 residues. The V gene's germline CDR1 is SGHVS and CDR2 FNYEAQ. The CDR3 DNA reads TGTGCCAGCAGCTTAGAAGTCCAGTTCGCCGAGCAGTTCTTC. Encoded protein: CASSLEVQFAEQFF.

This chain uses TRBV6-6 with TRBJ1-5; a possible D gene is TRBD1 (5 bases). The V gene's germline CDR1 is MNHNY and CDR2 SVGAGI (reference sequence). Trimming pared 6 bases from V and 1 base from J, leaving 16 bases between. The CDR3 spans 16 residues. This CDR3 is CASSRYPGGSNQPQHF. The CDR3 DNA follows: TGTGCCAGCAGCCGGTACCCCGGGGGGAGCAATCAGCCCCAGCATTTT.

The chain joins TRBV6-6 to TRBJ2-1, with a weak D call TRBD2 (6 bases). The J call may be wrong; the DNA end is better matched by TRBJ2-7. Germline CDR1 reads MNHNY; CDR2 reads SVGAGI (reference sequence). The CDR3 loop spans 14 amino acids. The CDR3: CASSSAYRESEQYF. The CDR3 DNA sequence: TGTGCCAGCAGTTCAGCCTATCGGGAGAGCGAGCAGTACTTC.